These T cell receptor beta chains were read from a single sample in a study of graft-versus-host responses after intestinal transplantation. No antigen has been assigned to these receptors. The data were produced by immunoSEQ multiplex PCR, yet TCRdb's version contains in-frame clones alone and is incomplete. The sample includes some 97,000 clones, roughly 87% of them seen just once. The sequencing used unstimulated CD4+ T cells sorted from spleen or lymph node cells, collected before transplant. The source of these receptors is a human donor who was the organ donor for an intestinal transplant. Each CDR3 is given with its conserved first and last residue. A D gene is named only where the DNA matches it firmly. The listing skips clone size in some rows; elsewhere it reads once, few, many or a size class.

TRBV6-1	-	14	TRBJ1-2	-	CASRLQPLASGYTF
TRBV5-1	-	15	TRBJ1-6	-	CASSVGDRDNSPLHF
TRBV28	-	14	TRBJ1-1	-	CASSRGPKLGLAFF
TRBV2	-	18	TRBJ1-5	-	CASSKGNSDVWDHQPQHF
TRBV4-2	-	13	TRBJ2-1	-	CASSVSGYNEQFF
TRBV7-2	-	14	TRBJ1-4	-	CASRKEGRNEKLFF
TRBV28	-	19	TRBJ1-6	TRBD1	CASSPPAGGSGPYNSPLHF
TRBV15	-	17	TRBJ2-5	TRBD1	CATSRDMIQSLQGAQYF
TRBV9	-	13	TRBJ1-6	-	CASSGGRTSPLHF
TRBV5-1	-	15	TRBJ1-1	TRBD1	CASIRDRDLNTEAFF
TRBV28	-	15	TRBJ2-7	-	CASRPQGPGSYEQYF
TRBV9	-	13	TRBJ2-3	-	CASSGTSTDTQYF
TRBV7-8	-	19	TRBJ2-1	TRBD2	CASSSFLAGGFNSYNEQFF
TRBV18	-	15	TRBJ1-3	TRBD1	CASSPGTGVGNTIYF
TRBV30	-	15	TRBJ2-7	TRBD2	CAWSGGTSDYYEQYF
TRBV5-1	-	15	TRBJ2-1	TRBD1	CASSFSGGSKDEQFF
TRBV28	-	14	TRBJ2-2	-	CASSWAGGTGELFF
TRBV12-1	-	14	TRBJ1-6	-	CASSSRDCLGPLHF
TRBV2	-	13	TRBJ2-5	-	CASTGFLQETQYF
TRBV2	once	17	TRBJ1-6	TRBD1	CASSYRGLSSYNSPLHF
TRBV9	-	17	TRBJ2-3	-	CASSVSFRRGNPDTQYF
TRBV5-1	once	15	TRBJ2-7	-	CASRGESRGSYEQYF
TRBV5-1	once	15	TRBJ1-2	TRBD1	CASSLGQGGVGGYTF
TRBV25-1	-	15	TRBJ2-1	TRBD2	CASRAGLAGYNEQFF
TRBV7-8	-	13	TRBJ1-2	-	CASSLVGIYGYTF
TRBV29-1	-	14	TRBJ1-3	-	CSATVESSGNTIYF
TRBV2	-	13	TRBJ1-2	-	CASRTEANYGYTF
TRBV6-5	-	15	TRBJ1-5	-	CASSPAGPSNQPQHF
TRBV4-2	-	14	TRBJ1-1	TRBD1	CASSQLDRGNEAFF
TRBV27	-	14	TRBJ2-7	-	CASSVGQNTYEQYF
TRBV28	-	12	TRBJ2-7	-	CASSLQPYEQYF
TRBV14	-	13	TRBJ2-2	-	CASSQLGAGELFF
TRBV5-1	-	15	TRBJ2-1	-	CASSLNRAFGNEQFF